Listed below are T cell receptor beta chains from one sample, sequenced in a study of shared clonotypes between healthy human individuals. Assay used: immunoSEQ multiplex PCR; TCRdb lists only in-frame clones, some missing. Found here are about 520,000 clones, 90% to 96% of them singletons; the top ten hold about 0.06%. The sample comprised naive CD4+ T cells sorted from blood. Receptors were obtained from a woman in her thirties in good health. Both conserved end residues are trimmed from each CDR3. D genes are given only for firm matches.

d_call	j_call	v_call	cdr3_aa
.	TRBJ1-4	TRBV5-5	ASSRSTGPGLATNEKLF
.	TRBJ2-7	TRBV7-9	ASSLAERSYEQY
TRBD2	TRBJ2-3	TRBV13	ASSLAPSGRRDTQY
TRBD1	TRBJ1-2	TRBV7-8	ASSLKHRDRGQSNYGYT
TRBD2	TRBJ2-5	TRBV7-2	ASSLVAGKETQY
.	TRBJ2-3	TRBV30	AWSYRDGRTDTQY
.	TRBJ1-3	TRBV7-9	AGEAGNTIY
TRBD1	TRBJ1-1	TRBV19	ASGRGDRDTEAF
TRBD1	TRBJ2-1	TRBV7-3	ASSTLTGAREQF
.	TRBJ2-2	TRBV6-6	ASSYRDGELF
.	TRBJ1-2	TRBV7-9	ASSSTGSGGYT
.	TRBJ1-5	TRBV19	ASSPLIPGPQH
.	TRBJ2-1	TRBV5-4	ASSLRTGIGAYNEQF
.	TRBJ1-2	TRBV28	ASKTEGISRDGYT
.	TRBJ1-2	TRBV5-1	ASSLVSGSYGYT
.	TRBJ1-2	TRBV28	ATGGAAYGYT
.	TRBJ1-1	TRBV19	ATSEGSNTEAF
TRBD1	TRBJ2-7	TRBV6-6	ASNTGGEDYEQY
.	TRBJ2-2	TRBV11-2	ASSLDDRGAGELF
.	TRBJ1-2	TRBV7-9	ASSPHDGERGYT
TRBD1	TRBJ1-1	TRBV6-1	ASSERQGRNTEAF
.	TRBJ2-7	TRBV9	ASSVYPMGSYEQY
TRBD1	TRBJ1-1	TRBV5-1	ASSLASGGGTEAF
.	TRBJ2-3	TRBV15	ATSSRGTDTQY
.	TRBJ1-2	TRBV5-6	ASTERGLYGYT
.	TRBJ1-1	TRBV29-1	STSKVGTEAF